This T cell receptor beta chain was sequenced for a study of PD-1 blockade in mismatch repair-deficient tumors. Trimming removed 0 bases at V and 9 bases at J, with 22 bases between. CDR3 length: 17 residues. Looked up from germline, CDR1 is SGHRS and CDR2 is YFSETQ. The assay was immunoSEQ multiplex PCR, and TCRdb's table has in-frame clones only and misses some. Of around 120,000 clones detected, about 86% appear once; the ten largest clones hold about 13%. This clone was seen only once. Sequenced material: peripheral blood, taken 44 weeks after starting pembrolizumab. This receptor was obtained from an adult with mismatch repair-deficient cancer. V and J are TRBV5-1 and TRBJ2-1; D is uncertain. The CDR3 here is CASSLVGANSPPGEQFF. The DNA of the CDR3 is TGCGCCAGCAGCTTGGTTGGTGCGAACAGCCCACCCGGTGAGCAGTTCTTC.